These T cell receptor beta chains were read from a single sample in a study of blood T cell repertoires in COVID-19. Sequencing used immunoSEQ multiplex PCR; TCRdb keeps in-frame clones, though not all of them. The sample includes 150,000 to 200,000 clones, approximately 80% seen only once; the top ten take roughly 12%. Sequencing was performed on PBMCs or T cells enriched from blood (not recorded which). The receptors stem from a man over 45 who had recovered from COVID-19. The CDR3 runs from the conserved cysteine through the conserved F or W. The D gene is left open where the match is weak. The size entry is marked missing in some rows and otherwise reads once, few, many or a size class.

TRBV30	TRBD2	-	TRBJ2-3	CAWSAGGYTDTQYF	TGTGCCTGGAGTGCCGGGGGGTACACAGATACGCAGTATTTT
TRBV6-5	-	-	TRBJ1-5	CASGGNQPQHF	TGTGCCAGCGGCGGGAATCAGCCCCAGCATTTT
TRBV19	-	-	TRBJ1-2	CASSPQGGYGYTF	TGTGCCAGTAGCCCACAGGGTGGCTATGGCTACACCTTC
TRBV19	-	-	TRBJ1-1	CASVRTANTEAFF	TGTGCCAGTGTGAGGACAGCGAACACTGAAGCTTTCTTT
TRBV10-2	TRBD1	-	TRBJ1-2	CATLPPGQGFGYTF	TGCGCCACCCTTCCCCCGGGACAGGGTTTTGGCTACACCTTC
TRBV2	-	-	TRBJ2-1	CASLSGARNEQFF	TGTGCCAGCCTGTCAGGGGCTAGGAATGAGCAGTTCTTC
TRBV7-8	-	many	TRBJ1-5	CASSFEQENQPQHF	TGTGCCAGCAGCTTTGAACAGGAGAATCAGCCCCAGCATTTT
TRBV6-5	TRBD1	-	TRBJ1-5	CASRPGQGASQPQHF	TGTGCCAGCAGGCCCGGACAGGGGGCCAGTCAGCCCCAGCATTTT
TRBV7-7	TRBD1	once	TRBJ2-7	CASSPWTGLGEQYF	TGTGCTAGCAGCCCCTGGACAGGGCTAGGGGAGCAGTACTTC
TRBV25-1	-	-	TRBJ1-1	CASSAQAESEAFF	TGTGCCAGCAGCGCCCAGGCAGAGTCTGAAGCTTTCTTT
TRBV9	-	-	TRBJ1-1	CASSSRGGLDTKAFF	TGTGCCAGCAGCTCCAGAGGGGGTTTGGACACTAAAGCTTTCTTT